What follows are 30 T cell receptor beta chains derived from one specimen sequenced in a study of blood T cell repertoires in COVID-19. The data were produced by immunoSEQ multiplex PCR, yet TCRdb's version contains in-frame clones alone and is incomplete. The sample has fewer than 350,000 clones, about 86% seen once. Sequenced material: PBMCs or T cells enriched from blood (not recorded which). The receptors derive from a middle-aged woman with acute COVID-19.

V and J are TRBV13 and TRBJ1-2, with D possibly being TRBD1 (6 bases). The CDR3 consists of 12 residues. The germline gives CDR1 PRHDT, CDR2 FYEKMQ (reference sequence). V was pared by 5 bases and J by 6 bases, with 10 bases between. CDR3 residues: CASSTHRDGYTF. The CDR3 DNA is TGTGCCAGCAGCACACACAGGGATGGCTACACCTTC.

The gene calls are TRBV11-2 and TRBJ2-3; possible D gene TRBD2, 5 bases. Germline V CDR1 and CDR2: SGHAT, FQNNGV. CDR3 length: 16 residues. V was trimmed by 5 bases and J by 2 bases, leaving 17 bases between them. In nucleotides, the CDR3 is TGTGCCAGCAGCCCTGGACTCCTACCACCCACAGATACGCAGTATTTT. Amino acid sequence: CASSPGLLPPTDTQYF.

The V and J genes are TRBV7-2 and TRBJ1-2; the match to TRBD1 covers 7 bases. Trimming took 4 bases from V and 3 from J; bases not matched to a gene: 5. Looked up from germline, CDR1 is SGHTA and CDR2 is FQGNSA. The CDR3 sequence is 14 residues long. The CDR3 nucleotides read TGTGCCAGCAGCTACCCAGGGGGAGACTATGGCTACACCTTC. Translating gives CASSYPGGDYGYTF. Complete variable domain (other parts from reference TRBV7-2 and TRBJ1-2): GAGVSQSPSNKVTEKGKDVELRCDPISGHTALYWYRQSLGQGLEFLIYFQGNSAPDKSGLPSDRFSAERTGGSVSTLTIQRTQQEDSAVYLCASSYPGGDYGYTFGSGTRLTVV.

The chain joins TRBV19 to TRBJ2-5, with D perhaps matching TRBD1 (6 bases). CDR1 is LNHDA, CDR2 SQIVND, per germline (reference sequence). The CDR3 length is 14 residues. V was cut by 2 bases and J by 2 bases, with 9 bases left in between. The CDR3 here is CASSIRTAQETQYF. CDR3 in DNA: TGTGCCAGTAGTATAAGGACAGCACAAGAGACCCAGTACTTC. Variable domain in full (rest from reference TRBV19 and TRBJ2-5): DGGITQSPKYLFRKEGQNVTLSCEQNLNHDAMYWYRQDPGQGLRLIYYSQIVNDFQKGDIAEGYSVSREKKESFPLTVTSAQKNPTAFYLCASSIRTAQETQYFGPGTRLLVL.

V gene TRBV28 combines with J gene TRBJ2-6, with 8 bases matching TRBD1. This CDR3 contains 17 residues. The trim removed 5 bases at V and 1 base at J, leaving 7 bases unmatched. Germline V gives CDR1 MDHEN, CDR2 SYDVKM. CDR3 region: CASSATGVPSGANVLTF. CDR3 DNA: TGTGCCAGCAGTGCGACAGGGGTACCGTCTGGGGCCAACGTCCTGACTTTC.

Comment on this clone: This CDR3 is also generated by other DNA sequences in the sample. The CDR3 region is CASSQDRGFYEQYF. The CDR3 DNA sequence: TGCGCCAGCAGCCAAGATCGGGGGTTCTACGAGCAGTACTTC. The chain carries TRBV4-3 and TRBJ2-7; tentatively, D is TRBD2 (6 bases). Trimming left V 0 bases short and J 3 bases short, with 9 bases between. Germline V gene data show CDR1 as LGHNA and CDR2 as YSLEER. The CDR3 totals 14 residues.

The gene calls are TRBV25-1 and TRBJ1-2; 7 bases are a match to TRBD1. CDR3 size: 12 residues. CDR1 MGHDK and CDR2 SYGVNS come from the germline V gene. The V gene end was trimmed by 11 bases and the J gene end by 5 bases; junction bases not matched to a gene: 8. CDR3 residues: CASTRDSYGYTF. CDR3 DNA sequence: TGTGCCTCTACCCGGGACAGTTATGGCTACACCTTC.

The genes are TRBV6-1 and TRBJ2-7; TRBD1 aligns across 7 bases. The CDR3 spans 14 residues. After removal of 3 bases from V and 5 bases from J, the junction contained 7 bases not matched to a gene. Germline CDR1 is MNHNS and CDR2 is SASEGT. CDR3 bases: TGTGCCAGCAGTGACCACAGGGGAAGGGACGAGCAGTACTTC. This gives the protein CASSDHRGRDEQYF.

The V gene is TRBV12-3 or TRBV12-4, the J gene TRBJ2-5, with 12 bases fitting TRBD2. Trimming cost V 5 bases and J 14 bases; bases outside gene matches: 6. The CDR3 is made up of 12 amino acids. The CDR3 loop reads CASSPLAGGLYF. The CDR3 DNA follows: TGTGCCAGCAGTCCGCTAGCGGGAGGGTTATACTTC.

V is TRBV6-6 and J is TRBJ2-7; perhaps TRBD2 as D (5 bases). The CDR3 extends over 12 amino acids. V lost 6 bases to trimming and J lost 4 bases, with 10 bases between them. CDR1 is MNHNY, CDR2 SVGAGI, per germline (reference sequence). CDR3 in amino acids: CASSRSGYEQYF. The DNA for the CDR3 is TGTGCCAGCAGCCGAAGCGGATACGAGCAGTACTTC.

The chain has TRBV7-3 and TRBJ2-3; 10 positions agree with TRBD1. V trimming: 4 bases; J trimming: 4 bases; junction bases outside the gene matches: 2. Germline V gene lookup returns CDR1 SGHTA and CDR2 FQGTGA. The CDR3 is 14 amino acids. The CDR3 sequence is CASSSGTGADTQYF. DNA of the CDR3: TGTGCCAGCAGCTCCGGGACAGGGGCAGATACGCAGTATTTT.

The chain has TRBV19 and TRBJ2-3; 7 bases are a match to TRBD2. Unmatched junction bases numbered 7, after V lost 7 bases and J lost 0 bases. Germline assignment: CDR1 LNHDA and CDR2 SQIVND (reference sequence). The CDR3 sequence is 15 residues long. CDR3 loop: CASNAGETSTDTQYF. For the CDR3, the DNA is TGTGCCAGTAACGCGGGGGAAACTAGCACAGATACGCAGTATTTT.

V gene TRBV11-2 combines with J gene TRBJ1-2, with TRBD1 identical over 7 bases. The germline V gene encodes CDR1 SGHAT and CDR2 FQNNGV. J gave up 2 bases and V 6 bases, and 9 bases lay outside the gene matches. The CDR3 length is 15 residues. The CDR3, as DNA: TGTGCCAGCAGACTGACAGGGACAATGAACTATGGCTACACCTTC. Translated, it gives CASRLTGTMNYGYTF. Full variable domain (rest looked up from reference TRBV11-2 and TRBJ1-2): EAGVAQSPRYKIIEKRQSVAFWCNPISGHATLYWYQQILGQGPKLLIQFQNNGVVDDSQLPKDRFSAERLKGVDSTLKIQPAKLEDSAVYLCASRLTGTMNYGYTFGSGTRLTVV.

J is TRBJ2-7 and V is TRBV4-2; the match to TRBD2 covers 9 bases. The germline V gene encodes CDR1 LGHNA and CDR2 YNFKEQ. The CDR3 runs to 17 residues. After removal of 0 bases from V and 4 bases from J, the junction contained 10 bases not matched to a gene. This CDR3 reads CASSQDRGGSGSYEQYF. The CDR3 coding sequence is TGTGCCAGCAGCCAAGATCGGGGGGGTAGCGGGAGTTACGAGCAGTACTTC.

This clone was counted a single time. CDR3 region: CASSVLGQGDYGYTF. As DNA, the CDR3 is TGTGCCAGCAGCGTATTGGGACAGGGGGACTATGGCTACACCTTC. This sequence joins TRBV9 and TRBJ1-2; TRBD1 matches at 11 bases. After removal of 1 base from V and 3 bases from J, the junction contained 2 bases not matched to a gene. This CDR3 is 15 amino acids long. Per germline, CDR1 SGDLS and CDR2 YYNGEE.

This chain joins TRBV11-2 and TRBJ1-6, with D possibly matching TRBD1 (5 bases). The CDR3 extends over 14 amino acids. The germline V gene encodes CDR1 SGHAT and CDR2 FQNNGV. The V end lost 0 bases, the J end lost 11 bases, and 11 bases lay between the germline ends. The CDR3 loop reads CASSLDSTRAPLHF. The CDR3 DNA sequence: TGTGCCAGCAGCTTAGACAGTACCAGGGCACCCCTCCACTTT.

The chain employs TRBV29-1 and TRBJ1-2; the D gene is possibly TRBD1 (6 bases). Deletions cut 6 bases from V and 6 bases from J, with 11 bases between. The CDR3 covers 11 residues. Germline assignment: CDR1 SQVTM and CDR2 ANQGSEA. For the CDR3, the DNA is TGCAGCGTCGACAGGATGAATGGCTACACCTTC. Translation gives CSVDRMNGYTF. Combining the CDR3 with reference TRBV29-1 and TRBJ1-2 gives the whole variable domain SAVISQKPSRDICQRGTSLTIQCQVDSQVTMMFWYRQQPGQSLTLIATANQGSEATYESGFVIDKFPISRPNLTFSTLTVSNMSPEDSSIYLCSVDRMNGYTFGSGTRLTVV.

This chain uses TRBV5-6 with TRBJ2-5; no clear D. The germline V gene has CDR1 SGHDT and CDR2 YYEEEE. The CDR3 runs to 13 residues. Trimming shortened V by 10 bases and J by 0 bases, and 13 bases separated the two germline ends. CDR3 region: CASGWRYQETQYF. CDR3 in DNA: TGTGCCTCCGGATGGCGGTACCAAGAGACCCAGTACTTC.

V is TRBV29-1 and J is TRBJ2-5; the D gene is possibly TRBD1 (5 bases). CDR1 is SQVTM and CDR2 is ANQGSEA in the germline V gene. The CDR3 consists of 14 residues. Trimming pared 5 bases from V and 2 bases from J, leaving 15 bases between. CDR3 coding DNA: TGCAGCGTTCAGGGTTGGGCTGGACAAGAGACCCAGTACTTC. Protein product: CSVQGWAGQETQYF.

This chain links TRBV14 with TRBJ2-1, with TRBD2 matching 11 bases. The CDR3 is 16 amino acids. V lost 4 bases to trimming and J lost 7 bases; unmatched junction nucleotides: 9. The germline gives CDR1 SGHDN, CDR2 FVKESK. The CDR3 nucleotides read TGTGCCAGCAGCCGACCGCTAGCGGGAGGTAGGAATGAGCAGTTCTTC. The encoded protein is CASSRPLAGGRNEQFF.

The V call is TRBV7-2, the J call TRBJ1-2, with D hard to call. The CDR3 consists of 11 residues. Germline loops: CDR1 SGHTA, CDR2 FQGNSA. The V end lost 5 bases, the J end lost 2 bases, and 3 bases lay between the germline ends. CDR3: CASSENYGYTF. In DNA, the CDR3 is TGTGCCAGCAGCGAGAACTATGGCTACACCTTC.

A remark on this clone: Other DNA variants within this sample encode the same CDR3. The chain carries TRBV7-9 and TRBJ1-1; 9 nucleotides align to TRBD1. This CDR3 contains 15 residues. V trimming: 5 bases; J trimming: 1 base; junction bases outside the gene matches: 5. Per germline, CDR1 SEHNR and CDR2 FQNEAQ (reference sequence). This CDR3 is CASSPQGQGNTEAFF. In nucleotides, the CDR3 is TGTGCCAGCAGCCCCCAGGGACAGGGGAACACTGAAGCTTTCTTT.

This chain connects TRBV24-1 to TRBJ2-1; TRBD2 might be the D (6 bases). This CDR3 comprises 15 residues. Germline V gene lookup returns CDR1 KGHDR and CDR2 SFDVKD. The V and J ends lost 4 bases and 3 bases respectively, with 12 bases between them. This CDR3 is CATSETASVYNEQFF. The CDR3 DNA reads as TGTGCCACCAGTGAGACCGCTAGCGTCTACAATGAGCAGTTCTTC.

The V gene is TRBV25-1, the J gene TRBJ2-3; D remains ambiguous. Germline V gene sequence: CDR1 MGHDK, CDR2 SYGVNS. The CDR3 runs to 11 residues. V was cut by 4 bases and J by 4 bases, with 3 bases left in between. The CDR3 loop is CASSVADTQYF. CDR3 DNA: TGTGCCAGCAGTGTCGCAGATACGCAGTATTTT.

V and J are TRBV11-3 and TRBJ2-1, with 8 bases identical to TRBD2. With 4 bases clipped from V and 6 bases from J, the junction kept 2 bases outside the gene matches. Germline V lookup: CDR1 SGHNT, CDR2 YENEEA. CDR3 length equals 13 residues. The chain's CDR3 is CASSSGTSNEQFF. CDR3 bases: TGTGCCAGCAGCTCTGGGACTAGCAATGAGCAGTTCTTC.

The chain joins TRBV5-8 to TRBJ2-4, with TRBD1 matching over 12 bases. Germline V lookup: CDR1 SGHTS, CDR2 YDEGEE. Trimming removed 4 bases from V and 1 base from J; junction bases left unmatched: 12. CDR3 length: 19 residues. The CDR3 protein is CASSLWPGQGAPAKNIQYF. The CDR3 DNA follows: TGTGCCAGCAGCCTGTGGCCGGGACAGGGGGCGCCGGCCAAAAACATTCAGTACTTC.

This clone was picked up one time. The chain recombines TRBV4-1 with TRBJ2-1, with a tentative D call TRBD2 (6 bases). The V end lost 2 bases, the J end lost 0 bases, and 14 bases lay between the germline ends. This CDR3 region has 17 residues. Germline loops: CDR1 MGHRA, CDR2 YSYEKL. CDR3 in DNA: TGCGCCAGCAGCCAATCCCGACAGACTAGCTCCTACAATGAGCAGTTCTTC. Translated: CASSQSRQTSSYNEQFF.

This chain connects TRBV29-1 to TRBJ2-3; D perhaps matches TRBD1 (5 bases). This CDR3 region has 13 residues. Germline V gene data show CDR1 as SQVTM and CDR2 as ANQGSEA. V was shortened by 5 bases and J by 2 bases, with 11 bases between the two germline ends. The CDR3 protein is CSVSTGHTDTQYF. For the CDR3, the DNA is TGCAGCGTTAGTACAGGACACACAGATACGCAGTATTTT.

The rearrangement links TRBV3-1 (or the pseudogene TRBV3-2) to TRBJ1-1, with 10 bases aligning to TRBD1. Trimming removed 1 base from V and 2 bases from J; junction bases left unmatched: 7. The CDR3 loop spans 17 amino acids. Looked up from germline, CDR1 is LGHDT and CDR2 is YNNKEL (reference sequence). The DNA for the CDR3 is TGTGCCAGCAGCCAAGCCAGGACAGGGGGGCATAACACTGAAGCTTTCTTT. This translates into CASSQARTGGHNTEAFF.

The genes are TRBV6-5 and TRBJ1-3; D is unclear. Per the germline V gene, CDR1 is MNHEY and CDR2 is SVGAGI. The CDR3 extends over 15 amino acids. The V and J ends lost 6 bases and 0 bases respectively, with 12 bases between them. CDR3 bases: TGTGCCAGCAGGGTGTCCGGTAGCTCTGGAAACACCATATATTTT. Protein product: CASRVSGSSGNTIYF.